This record concerns one TCR beta chain sequence. Under the authors' procedure: Amplified reference gene primers provided the basis for estimating nucleated cell counts. Some clones are missing from TCRdb's copy, which holds only in-frame ones; the method was immunoSEQ multiplex PCR. That table furnishes V, J and clone size, whereas the DNA furnished D and trimming. The table has 350,000 to 400,000 clones, 80% to 90% seen once; the top ten hold about 2.9%. These data originate in a study of blood T cell repertoires in COVID-19. Per the germline V gene, CDR1 is SNHLY and CDR2 is FYNNEI. CDR3 length equals 14 residues. V shed 6 bases and J 7 bases; nucleotides not matched to a gene: 9.

Sequencing was carried out using peripheral blood. V and J are TRBV2 and TRBJ1-2; 9 positions agree with TRBD1. The sequence was collected from a woman younger than 45 with COVID-19, enrolled during active disease. CDR3 nucleotide sequence: TGTGCCAGCAGAGCGGACAGGGGAGCGGGTGGCTACACCTTC. Translation: CASRADRGAGGYTF.